These T cell receptor beta chains were read from a single sample in a study of molecular identifiers for immune sequencing clone quantification. TCRdb analysed the PCR reads with MiXCR anew, one entry per CDR3 protein. The repertoire has over 85,000 distinct CDR3 sequences, around 27% of them found once; the top ten carry less than 0.85%. The sample consisted of naive CD8+ T cells from blood, with Jurkat cell RNA spiked in. The source of these receptors is a human donor in good health. Some libraries in this study had Jurkat cell RNA spiked in. CDR3s include the opening cysteine and the closing phenylalanine or tryptophan. The order of the fields is CDR3 protein, CDR3 DNA, D gene, J gene, clone size, V gene. D genes are given only for firm matches. The size field is filled for only some rows; it gives once, few, many or a size class.

CDR3: CASSRRYNTGELFF
DNA: TGTGCCAGCAGCCGGCGGTATAACACCGGGGAGCTGTTTTTT
D: NA
J: TRBJ2-2
size: few
V: TRBV13

CDR3: CASSQSRSGQGGEQFF
DNA: TGCGCCAGCAGTCAATCTCGGTCGGGACAGGGGGGCGAGCAGTTCTTC
D: TRBD1
J: TRBJ2-1
size: many
V: TRBV23-1

CDR3: CASSINRGSGANVLTF
DNA: TGTGCCAGCAGCATCAATCGAGGCTCTGGGGCCAACGTCCTGACTTTC
D: NA
J: TRBJ2-6
size: many
V: TRBV7-9

CDR3: CASLGGGINTGELFF
DNA: TGTGCCAGTTTAGGGGGAGGGATTAACACCGGGGAGCTGTTTTTT
D: NA
J: TRBJ2-2
size: few
V: TRBV19

CDR3: CASSLEAGGAFEQYF
DNA: TGCGCCAGCAGCTTGGAGGCGGGGGGCGCGTTCGAGCAGTACTTC
D: TRBD2
J: TRBJ2-7
size: many
V: TRBV5-1

CDR3: CASSPHLAGAYNEQFF
DNA: TGTGCCAGCAGCCCCCACCTAGCGGGGGCCTACAATGAGCAGTTCTTC
D: TRBD2
J: TRBJ2-1
size: many
V: TRBV11-2

CDR3: CASSSQGANVLTF
DNA: TGTGCCAGCAGTTCACAGGGGGCCAACGTCCTGACTTTC
D: NA
J: TRBJ2-6
size: many
V: TRBV5-6

CDR3: CASSESGKGFF
DNA: TGTGCCAGCTCCGAGTCGGGAAAAGGTTTCTTT
D: NA
J: TRBJ1-1
size: few
V: TRBV2

CDR3: CASSQPLLAGSNTQYF
DNA: TGTGCCAGCAGCCAACCCTTACTAGCGGGGTCGAATACGCAGTATTTT
D: TRBD2
J: TRBJ2-3
size: many
V: TRBV14

CDR3: CASRTTGGNTEAFF
DNA: TGTGCCAGTAGGACTACAGGGGGCAACACTGAAGCTTTCTTT
D: TRBD1
J: TRBJ1-1
size: NA
V: TRBV19

CDR3: CASRQGLAGDEQFF
DNA: TGTGCCAGCAGACAAGGACTAGCGGGCGATGAGCAGTTCTTC
D: TRBD2
J: TRBJ2-1
size: NA
V: TRBV7-9

CDR3: CASSYLTPGASGYQETQYF
DNA: TGTGCCAGCAGTTACTTAACCCCTGGGGCTAGCGGGTACCAAGAGACCCAGTACTTC
D: TRBD2
J: TRBJ2-5
size: few
V: TRBV6-5

CDR3: CASSQDWYQGGSYEQNF
DNA: TGCGCCAGCAGCCAAGATTGGTACCAGGGTGGGTCCTACGAGCAGAACTTC
D: NA
J: TRBJ2-7
size: NA
V: TRBV4-3

CDR3: CSVDTLNTQYF
DNA: TGCAGCGTTGATACTTTAAATACGCAGTATTTT
D: NA
J: TRBJ2-3
size: many
V: TRBV29-1

CDR3: CASSHWDSPEETQYF
DNA: TGTGCCAGCAGCCATTGGGACAGCCCCGAAGAGACCCAGTACTTC
D: TRBD1
J: TRBJ2-5
size: many
V: TRBV12-3/TRBV12-4

CDR3: CASSVRFSQGSYEQYF
DNA: TGTGCCAGCAGTGTCCGGTTCAGCCAAGGGTCCTACGAGCAGTACTTC
D: NA
J: TRBJ2-7
size: many
V: TRBV25-1

CDR3: CSARDRGPNQPQHF
DNA: TGCAGTGCTAGAGATAGGGGTCCTAATCAGCCCCAGCATTTT
D: NA
J: TRBJ1-5
size: few
V: TRBV20-1

CDR3: CASSLIQGGQETQYF
DNA: TGTGCCAGCAGTCTAATCCAGGGGGGGCAAGAGACCCAGTACTTC
D: NA
J: TRBJ2-5
size: NA
V: TRBV6-1

CDR3: CASENTGELFF
DNA: TGTGCCAGCGAGAACACCGGGGAGCTGTTTTTT
D: NA
J: TRBJ2-2
size: NA
V: TRBV19

CDR3: CASSVGQGTQPQHF
DNA: TGTGCCAGCAGTGTCGGACAGGGTACTCAGCCCCAGCATTTT
D: TRBD1
J: TRBJ1-5
size: NA
V: TRBV12-3/TRBV12-4

CDR3: CASSLATGTQYF
DNA: TGTGCCAGCAGTTTAGCGACGGGGACCCAGTACTTC
D: NA
J: TRBJ2-5
size: many
V: TRBV6-2/TRBV6-3

CDR3: CASSLVFTSGGEQFF
DNA: TGTGCCAGCAGCTTAGTTTTCACTAGCGGAGGTGAGCAGTTCTTC
D: TRBD2
J: TRBJ2-1
size: many
V: TRBV7-6

CDR3: CASSQGYPQGALETQYF
DNA: TGCGCCAGCAGCCAAGGATATCCACAGGGGGCATTGGAGACCCAGTACTTC
D: TRBD1
J: TRBJ2-5
size: many
V: TRBV4-1

CDR3: CASSKEFGLAYEQYF
DNA: TGTGCCAGCAGCAAGGAATTTGGACTCGCCTACGAGCAGTACTTC
D: NA
J: TRBJ2-7
size: many
V: TRBV7-2

CDR3: CASTRAAGDTQYF
DNA: TGTGCCAGCACCCGGGCCGCGGGAGATACGCAGTATTTT
D: NA
J: TRBJ2-3
size: many
V: TRBV2

CDR3: CASSRSGPYNEQFF
DNA: TGTGCCAGCAGCCGTAGCGGGCCGTACAATGAGCAGTTCTTC
D: TRBD2
J: TRBJ2-1
size: NA
V: TRBV11-3

CDR3: CASTGTLDAGQYF
DNA: TGTGCCAGCACCGGGACACTTGACGCCGGGCAGTACTTC
D: NA
J: TRBJ2-7
size: many
V: TRBV12-3/TRBV12-4

CDR3: CASSPKYTEAFF
DNA: TGTGCCAGCAGCCCTAAATACACTGAAGCTTTCTTT
D: NA
J: TRBJ1-1
size: NA
V: TRBV13

CDR3: CASMSILSGNYGYTF
DNA: TGTGCCAGCATGTCAATTCTTTCAGGCAACTATGGCTACACCTTC
D: NA
J: TRBJ1-2
size: NA
V: TRBV19

CDR3: CSVAGLAASHRGNEQFF
DNA: TGCAGCGTCGCGGGACTAGCGGCCTCCCACCGTGGGAATGAGCAGTTCTTC
D: TRBD2
J: TRBJ2-1
size: NA
V: TRBV29-1

CDR3: CASSSPGRDTDSGNTIYF
DNA: TGTGCCAGCAGCTCACCGGGGCGGGACACAGACTCTGGAAACACCATATATTTT
D: NA
J: TRBJ1-3
size: NA
V: TRBV7-9

CDR3: CAGSLGRGAYHEQYF
DNA: TGTGCCGGCAGCTTGGGCAGGGGCGCCTACCACGAGCAGTACTTC
D: NA
J: TRBJ2-7
size: NA
V: TRBV5-6

CDR3: CASSLAEYEQYF
DNA: TGTGCCAGCAGCTTGGCAGAGTACGAGCAGTACTTC
D: NA
J: TRBJ2-7
size: many
V: TRBV5-6

CDR3: CASASGYNEQFF
DNA: TGTGCCAGTGCTAGCGGATACAATGAGCAGTTCTTC
D: TRBD2
J: TRBJ2-1
size: NA
V: TRBV19

CDR3: CASSQEDFPGANYGYTF
DNA: TGCGCCAGCAGCCAAGAAGACTTTCCAGGGGCTAACTATGGCTACACCTTC
D: NA
J: TRBJ1-2
size: NA
V: TRBV4-1

CDR3: CASSALPGLADGELFF
DNA: TGTGCCAGCAGCGCACTACCGGGACTAGCGGACGGGGAGCTGTTTTTT
D: TRBD2
J: TRBJ2-2
size: NA
V: TRBV7-2

CDR3: CASSLGTGVYNEQFF
DNA: TGTGCCAGCAGCTTAGGGACAGGGGTTTACAATGAGCAGTTCTTC
D: TRBD1
J: TRBJ2-1
size: many
V: TRBV7-2

CDR3: CASSYVGSRFGATDTQYF
DNA: TGTGCCAGCAGTTACGTAGGGTCAAGATTTGGGGCCACAGATACGCAGTATTTT
D: NA
J: TRBJ2-3
size: many
V: TRBV6-5

CDR3: CASSPRRVNYGYTF
DNA: TGTGCCAGCAGCCCCAGACGGGTTAACTATGGCTACACCTTC
D: NA
J: TRBJ1-2
size: NA
V: TRBV6-2/TRBV6-3

CDR3: CASSYTQGAIEETQYF
DNA: TGTGCCAGCAGTTACACGCAGGGGGCTATAGAAGAGACCCAGTACTTC
D: TRBD1
J: TRBJ2-5
size: many
V: TRBV6-8

CDR3: CASSHRQVGAGWNTEAFF
DNA: TGTGCCAGCAGTCACCGTCAGGTTGGGGCCGGGTGGAACACTGAAGCTTTCTTT
D: NA
J: TRBJ1-1
size: many
V: TRBV27

CDR3: CSVDRPGPDTQYF
DNA: TGCAGCGTTGATAGGCCAGGACCTGATACGCAGTATTTT
D: NA
J: TRBJ2-3
size: many
V: TRBV29-1

CDR3: CASSGVTHSNQPQHF
DNA: TGTGCCAGCAGTGGGGTGACACATAGCAATCAGCCCCAGCATTTT
D: NA
J: TRBJ1-5
size: NA
V: TRBV2

CDR3: CASSPTGTYNEQFF
DNA: TGTGCCAGCAGCCCCACAGGGACCTACAATGAGCAGTTCTTC
D: NA
J: TRBJ2-1
size: many
V: TRBV14

CDR3: CASSLWGLTSDTQYF
DNA: TGTGCCAGCAGCTTATGGGGACTCACATCAGATACGCAGTATTTT
D: NA
J: TRBJ2-3
size: NA
V: TRBV11-2

CDR3: CASSLFGYPDTQYF
DNA: TGTGCCAGCAGTTTATTCGGGTACCCAGATACGCAGTATTTT
D: NA
J: TRBJ2-3
size: NA
V: TRBV27

CDR3: CASSQGQGAGTGELFF
DNA: TGCGCCAGCAGCCAAGGACAGGGGGCTGGGACCGGGGAGCTGTTTTTT
D: TRBD1
J: TRBJ2-2
size: NA
V: TRBV4-1

CDR3: CASSSYGGPGGDQPQHF
DNA: TGTGCCAGCAGCTCGTATGGCGGACCAGGGGGTGATCAGCCCCAGCATTTT
D: TRBD1
J: TRBJ1-5
size: few
V: TRBV7-8

CDR3: CASSPTPSGSGNTIYF
DNA: TGTGCCAGCAGCCCCACGCCCTCAGGCTCTGGAAACACCATATATTTT
D: NA
J: TRBJ1-3
size: many
V: TRBV7-9

CDR3: CASTDSVLTPYF
DNA: TGTGCCAGTACGGACTCCGTTCTTACGCCGTATTTT
D: NA
J: TRBJ2-3
size: NA
V: TRBV19

CDR3: CASSGFTALSGNTIYF
DNA: TGTGCCAGCTCCGGCTTTACGGCGCTCTCTGGAAACACCATATATTTT
D: NA
J: TRBJ1-3
size: few
V: TRBV6-1

CDR3: CASSQDRGSSNYGYTF
DNA: TGCGCCAGCAGCCAAGATAGGGGTAGCAGCAACTATGGCTACACCTTC
D: NA
J: TRBJ1-2
size: few
V: TRBV4-3

CDR3: CSANPTGLAGALSYEQYF
DNA: TGCAGTGCTAACCCGACCGGACTAGCGGGAGCCCTCTCATACGAGCAGTACTTC
D: TRBD2
J: TRBJ2-7
size: NA
V: TRBV20-1

CDR3: CASSQRAGWGPNYEQYF
DNA: TGCGCCAGCAGCCAAAGAGCCGGGTGGGGCCCTAACTACGAGCAGTACTTC
D: NA
J: TRBJ2-7
size: many
V: TRBV4-1

CDR3: CATSDLRTDLTGELFF
DNA: TGTGCCACCAGTGATTTGAGGACAGATCTCACCGGGGAGCTGTTTTTT
D: NA
J: TRBJ2-2
size: few
V: TRBV24-1

CDR3: CASSSAGGADTQYF
DNA: TGTGCCAGCAGCTCAGCGGGAGGAGCAGATACGCAGTATTTT
D: TRBD2
J: TRBJ2-3
size: many
V: TRBV7-3

CDR3: CAWSGAGNQPQHF
DNA: TGTGCCTGGTCGGGAGCCGGCAATCAGCCCCAGCATTTT
D: NA
J: TRBJ1-5
size: many
V: TRBV30